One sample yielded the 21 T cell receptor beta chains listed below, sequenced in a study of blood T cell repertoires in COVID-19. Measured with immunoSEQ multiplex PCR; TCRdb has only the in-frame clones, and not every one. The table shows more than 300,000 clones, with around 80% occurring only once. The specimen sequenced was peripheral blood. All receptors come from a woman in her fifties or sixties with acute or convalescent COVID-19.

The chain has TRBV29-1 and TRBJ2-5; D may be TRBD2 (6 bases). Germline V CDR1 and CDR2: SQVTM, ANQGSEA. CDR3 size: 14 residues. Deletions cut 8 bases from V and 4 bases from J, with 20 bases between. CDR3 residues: CSSGTPVGIETQYF. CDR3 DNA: TGCAGCTCAGGGACTCCGGTGGGTATAGAGACCCAGTACTTC. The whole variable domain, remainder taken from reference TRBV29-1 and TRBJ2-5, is SAVISQKPSRDICQRGTSLTIQCQVDSQVTMMFWYRQQPGQSLTLIATANQGSEATYESGFVIDKFPISRPNLTFSTLTVSNMSPEDSSIYLCSSGTPVGIETQYFGPGTRLLVL.

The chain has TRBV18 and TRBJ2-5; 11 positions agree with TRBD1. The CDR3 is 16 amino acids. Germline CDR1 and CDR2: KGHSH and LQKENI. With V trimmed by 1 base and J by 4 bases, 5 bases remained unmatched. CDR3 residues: CASSPRPGTGGETQYF. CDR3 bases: TGTGCCAGCTCACCACGCCCCGGGACAGGGGGAGAGACCCAGTACTTC.

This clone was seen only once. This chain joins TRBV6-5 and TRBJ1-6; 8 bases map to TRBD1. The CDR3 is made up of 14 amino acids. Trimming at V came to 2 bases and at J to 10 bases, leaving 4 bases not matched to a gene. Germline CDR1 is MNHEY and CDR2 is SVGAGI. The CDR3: CASSYLRGRSPLHF. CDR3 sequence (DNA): TGTGCCAGCAGTTACCTCAGGGGGCGCTCACCCCTCCACTTT.

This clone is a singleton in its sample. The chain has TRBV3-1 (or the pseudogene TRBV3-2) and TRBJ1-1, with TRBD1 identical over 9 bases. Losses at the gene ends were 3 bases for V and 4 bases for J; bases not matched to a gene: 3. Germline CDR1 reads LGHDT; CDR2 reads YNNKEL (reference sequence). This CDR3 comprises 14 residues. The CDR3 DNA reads TGTGCCAGCAGCCAGGGACAGGGTGTCACTGAAGCTTTCTTT. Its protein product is CASSQGQGVTEAFF.

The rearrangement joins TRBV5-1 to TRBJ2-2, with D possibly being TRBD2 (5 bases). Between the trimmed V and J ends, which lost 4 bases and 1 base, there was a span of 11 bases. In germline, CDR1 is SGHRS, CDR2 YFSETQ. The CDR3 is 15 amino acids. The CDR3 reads CASSRGAQNTGELFF. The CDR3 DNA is TGCGCCAGCAGCCGGGGTGCACAGAACACCGGGGAGCTGTTTTTT.

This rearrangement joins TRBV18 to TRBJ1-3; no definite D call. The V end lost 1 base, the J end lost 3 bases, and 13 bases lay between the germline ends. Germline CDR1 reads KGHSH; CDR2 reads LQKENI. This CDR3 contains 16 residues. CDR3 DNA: TGTGCCAGCTCACCACGGCAGGTTTCGAATGGAAACACCATATATTTT. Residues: CASSPRQVSNGNTIYF.

CDR3 nucleotides: TGTGCCAGCTCACCCCAGGGTTCGGGCACCGGGGAGCTGTTTTTT. This encodes CASSPQGSGTGELFF. The chain uses TRBV18 and TRBJ2-2, with a weak D call TRBD1 (5 bases). Trimming cost V 3 bases and J 4 bases, with 12 bases left between them. Germline CDR1 and CDR2: KGHSH and LQKENI. The CDR3 sequence is 15 residues long. The variable domain in full, with the rest retrieved from reference TRBV18 and TRBJ2-2, is NAGVMQNPRHLVRRRGQEARLRCSPMKGHSHVYWYRQLPEEGLKFMVYLQKENIIDESGMPKERFSAEFPKEGPSILRIQQVVRGDSAAYFCASSPQGSGTGELFFGEGSRLTVL.

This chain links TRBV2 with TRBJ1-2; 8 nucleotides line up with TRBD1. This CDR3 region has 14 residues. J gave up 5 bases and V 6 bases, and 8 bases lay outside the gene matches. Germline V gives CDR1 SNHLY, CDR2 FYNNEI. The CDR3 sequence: CASRMTGAEYGYTF. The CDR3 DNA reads TGTGCCAGCAGGATGACAGGGGCCGAATATGGCTACACCTTC.

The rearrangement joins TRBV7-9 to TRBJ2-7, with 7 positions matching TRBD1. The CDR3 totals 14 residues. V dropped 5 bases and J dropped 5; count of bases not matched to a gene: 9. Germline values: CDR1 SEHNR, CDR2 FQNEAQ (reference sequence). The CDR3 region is CASSANRGYHEQYV. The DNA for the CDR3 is TGTGCCAGCAGCGCCAACAGGGGTTACCACGAGCAGTACGTC.

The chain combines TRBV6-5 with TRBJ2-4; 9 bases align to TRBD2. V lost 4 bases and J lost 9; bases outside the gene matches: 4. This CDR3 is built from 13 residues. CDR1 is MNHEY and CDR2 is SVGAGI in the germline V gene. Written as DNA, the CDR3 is TGTGCCAGCAGTTCCCTGACTAGCGGCATTCAGTACTTC. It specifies CASSSLTSGIQYF.

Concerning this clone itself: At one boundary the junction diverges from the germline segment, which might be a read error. The CDR3 DNA follows: TGCGCCAGCAGCTTGGCAGGCTCCGACAATGAGCAGTTCTTC. It translates to CASSLAGSDNEQFF. This chain joins TRBV5-1 and TRBJ2-1, with D unclear. This CDR3 contains 14 residues. Germline V gene data show CDR1 as SGHRS and CDR2 as YFSETQ.

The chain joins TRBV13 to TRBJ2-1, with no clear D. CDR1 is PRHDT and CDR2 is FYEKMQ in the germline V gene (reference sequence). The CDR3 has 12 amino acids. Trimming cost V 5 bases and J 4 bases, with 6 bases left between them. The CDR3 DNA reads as TGTGCCAGCAGCACATATTACAATGAGCAGTTCTTC. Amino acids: CASSTYYNEQFF. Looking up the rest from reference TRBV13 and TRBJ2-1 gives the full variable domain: AAGVIQSPRHLIKEKRETATLKCYPIPRHDTVYWYQQGPGQDPQFLISFYEKMQSDKGSIPDRFSAQQFSDYHSELNMSSLELGDSALYFCASSTYYNEQFFGPGTRLTVL.

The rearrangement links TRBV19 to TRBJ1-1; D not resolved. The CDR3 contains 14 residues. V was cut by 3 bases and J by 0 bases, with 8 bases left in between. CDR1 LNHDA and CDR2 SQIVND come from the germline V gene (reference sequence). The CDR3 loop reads CASSMALVNTEAFF. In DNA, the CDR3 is TGTGCCAGTAGTATGGCTCTGGTGAACACTGAAGCTTTCTTT.

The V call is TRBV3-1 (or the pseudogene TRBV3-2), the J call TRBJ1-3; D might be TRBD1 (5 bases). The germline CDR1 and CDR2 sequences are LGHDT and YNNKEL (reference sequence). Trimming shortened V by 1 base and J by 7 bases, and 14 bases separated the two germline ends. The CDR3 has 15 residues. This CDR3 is CASSQASGSRNTIYF. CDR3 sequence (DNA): TGTGCCAGCAGCCAAGCGTCAGGGTCGAGGAACACCATATATTTT.

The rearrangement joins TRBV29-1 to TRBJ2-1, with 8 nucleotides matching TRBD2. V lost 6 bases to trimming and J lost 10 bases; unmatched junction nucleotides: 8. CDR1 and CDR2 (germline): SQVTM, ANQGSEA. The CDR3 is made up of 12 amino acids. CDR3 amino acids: CSVSRGGTEQFF. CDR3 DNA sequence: TGCAGCGTGAGCCGGGGGGGGACAGAGCAGTTCTTC.

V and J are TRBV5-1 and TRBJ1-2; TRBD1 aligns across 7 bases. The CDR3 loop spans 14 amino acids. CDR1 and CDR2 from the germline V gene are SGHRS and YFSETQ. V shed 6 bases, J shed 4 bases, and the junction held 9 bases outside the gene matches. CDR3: CASTSEQGLYGYTF. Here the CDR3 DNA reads TGCGCCAGCACCTCCGAACAGGGGCTCTATGGCTACACCTTC.

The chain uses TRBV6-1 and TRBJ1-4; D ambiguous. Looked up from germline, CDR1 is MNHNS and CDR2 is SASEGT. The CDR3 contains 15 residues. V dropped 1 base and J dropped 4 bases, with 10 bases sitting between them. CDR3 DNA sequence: TGTGCCAGCAGTGAAGATTTCACAGTTAATGAAAAACTGTTTTTT. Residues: CASSEDFTVNEKLFF.

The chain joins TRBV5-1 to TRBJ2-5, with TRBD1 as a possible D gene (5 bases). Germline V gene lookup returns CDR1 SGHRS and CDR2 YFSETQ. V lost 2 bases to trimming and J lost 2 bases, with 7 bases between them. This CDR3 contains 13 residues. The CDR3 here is CASSFDRQETQYF. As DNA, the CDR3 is TGCGCCAGCAGCTTCGACAGACAAGAGACCCAGTACTTC.

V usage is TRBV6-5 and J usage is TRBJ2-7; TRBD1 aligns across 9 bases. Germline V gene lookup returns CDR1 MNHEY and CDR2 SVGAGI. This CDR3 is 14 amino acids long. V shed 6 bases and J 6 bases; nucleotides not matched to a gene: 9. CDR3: CASRRTGAGGEQYF. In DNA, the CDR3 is TGTGCCAGCAGACGGACAGGGGCCGGGGGCGAGCAGTACTTC.

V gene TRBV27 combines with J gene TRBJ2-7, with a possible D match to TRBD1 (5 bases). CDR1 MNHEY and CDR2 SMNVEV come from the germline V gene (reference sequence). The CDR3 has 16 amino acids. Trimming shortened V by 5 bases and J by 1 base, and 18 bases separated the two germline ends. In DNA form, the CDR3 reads TGTGCCAGCAGTGCACCCCGGGCAGGGAATTCCTACGAGCAGTACTTC. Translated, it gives CASSAPRAGNSYEQYF.

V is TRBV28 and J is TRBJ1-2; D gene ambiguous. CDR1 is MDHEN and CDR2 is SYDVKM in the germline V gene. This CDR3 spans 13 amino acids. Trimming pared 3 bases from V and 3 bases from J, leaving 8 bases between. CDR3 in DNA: TGTGCCAGCAGTTTGGGCAAGTACTATGGCTACACCTTC. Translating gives CASSLGKYYGYTF.